These T cell receptor beta chains were read from a single sample in a study of T cell responses to AZD1222 COVID-19 vaccine. Data came from immunoSEQ multiplex PCR; TCRdb stores just in-frame clones and leaves some out. The data show over 130,000 clones, about 92% seen once. Sequenced material: peripheral blood, taken 28 days after the second AZD1222 dose. These receptors were collected from an adult who received the AZD1222 COVID-19 vaccine. Both conserved end residues are part of each CDR3.

v_call: TRBV7-2; j_call: TRBJ1-2; cdr3_aa: CASSLGAADYGYTF
v_call: TRBV29-1; j_call: TRBJ1-1; cdr3_aa: CSVGGRLNTEAFF
v_call: TRBV18; j_call: TRBJ1-4; cdr3_aa: CASSPLTGTANEKLFF
v_call: TRBV3-1/TRBV3-2; j_call: TRBJ1-1; cdr3_aa: CASSRGQGAVEAFF
v_call: TRBV28; j_call: TRBJ1-2; cdr3_aa: CASNSPGSGTTINYGYTF
v_call: TRBV7-3; j_call: TRBJ2-2; cdr3_aa: CASSLSGNTGELFF
v_call: TRBV2; j_call: TRBJ2-7; cdr3_aa: CASRAGLAGAVGYEQYF
v_call: TRBV5-1; j_call: TRBJ2-5; cdr3_aa: CASSLPLAGVRSQETQYF
v_call: TRBV5-5; j_call: TRBJ1-5; cdr3_aa: CASSSGGVDNQPQHF
v_call: TRBV30; j_call: TRBJ2-1; cdr3_aa: CAWSTLASYNEQFF
v_call: TRBV28; j_call: TRBJ2-1; cdr3_aa: CASSSGQNNEQFF
v_call: TRBV24-1; j_call: TRBJ1-6; cdr3_aa: CATSDGKIRNSPLHF
v_call: TRBV9; j_call: TRBJ1-1; cdr3_aa: CASSASRQNTEAFF
v_call: TRBV19; j_call: TRBJ1-1; cdr3_aa: CASSIVRTAEAFF
v_call: TRBV15; j_call: TRBJ2-4; cdr3_aa: CATERTSAFLAKNIQYF
v_call: TRBV10-3; j_call: TRBJ1-4; cdr3_aa: CAISESGGGPNEKLFF
v_call: TRBV28; j_call: TRBJ2-2; cdr3_aa: CASWGPNRGRGTGELFF
v_call: TRBV24-1; j_call: TRBJ2-2; cdr3_aa: CATSDTDYKSGELFF
v_call: TRBV19; j_call: TRBJ2-2; cdr3_aa: CASSPRVNTGELFF
v_call: TRBV5-4; j_call: TRBJ2-1; cdr3_aa: CASSLSGLAVRVEQFF
v_call: TRBV18; j_call: TRBJ1-1; cdr3_aa: CASSPRGTAPLF
v_call: TRBV6-5; j_call: TRBJ2-5; cdr3_aa: CASSHGTSGQETQYF
v_call: TRBV7-2; j_call: TRBJ2-7; cdr3_aa: CASSLAARDYEQYF
v_call: TRBV7-3; j_call: TRBJ1-1; cdr3_aa: CASSSGQGETQAFF
v_call: TRBV24-1; j_call: TRBJ2-1; cdr3_aa: CATSDFLAGVGNEQFF
v_call: TRBV7-9; j_call: TRBJ2-1; cdr3_aa: CASSRWTGAVSYNEQFF
v_call: TRBV30; j_call: TRBJ2-7; cdr3_aa: CAWSVSGTLLF
v_call: TRBV19; j_call: TRBJ1-4; cdr3_aa: CASSPLYEKLFF
v_call: TRBV5-1; j_call: TRBJ1-1; cdr3_aa: CASSSGTSNTEAFF
v_call: TRBV27; j_call: TRBJ2-3; cdr3_aa: CASSLSERTDTQYF
v_call: TRBV5-1; j_call: TRBJ1-2; cdr3_aa: CASSFPWRGLNYGYTF
v_call: TRBV5-1; j_call: TRBJ2-7; cdr3_aa: CASSLSRRSADEQYF
v_call: TRBV9; j_call: TRBJ2-7; cdr3_aa: CASSVESGPHEQYF
v_call: TRBV20-1; j_call: TRBJ1-2; cdr3_aa: CSAKGRYGYTF
v_call: TRBV11-2; j_call: TRBJ1-1; cdr3_aa: CASSLDRLGAEAFF
v_call: TRBV7-2; j_call: TRBJ2-7; cdr3_aa: CASATVGLASYEQYF
v_call: TRBV29-1; j_call: TRBJ2-2; cdr3_aa: CSVETSKVRVFF
v_call: TRBV10-3; j_call: TRBJ1-4; cdr3_aa: CAIRPGTGITEKLFF
v_call: TRBV10-3; j_call: TRBJ2-7; cdr3_aa: CAIRPNLDSYEQYF
v_call: TRBV10-1; j_call: TRBJ2-7; cdr3_aa: CASSELGGVSEQYF
v_call: TRBV10-3; j_call: TRBJ2-2; cdr3_aa: CAIAPGQGDTGELFF
v_call: TRBV5-8; j_call: TRBJ2-1; cdr3_aa: CASSLGTSGKNEQFF
v_call: TRBV11-3; j_call: TRBJ1-1; cdr3_aa: CASSRGGAEAFF
v_call: TRBV29-1; j_call: TRBJ1-2; cdr3_aa: CSVVWDRAAGYTF
v_call: TRBV24-1; j_call: TRBJ2-2; cdr3_aa: CATSDFRQGATGELFF
v_call: TRBV6-6; j_call: TRBJ2-7; cdr3_aa: CASTFQGPLSYEQYF
v_call: TRBV5-1; j_call: TRBJ2-7; cdr3_aa: CASSLWLAYEQYF